This T cell receptor (beta chain) was found in a study of CD8 T cells in Susac syndrome. The J segment lost 7 bases and the V segment lost 4 bases, leaving 17 bases of the junction unmatched. The CDR3 contains 17 residues. CDR1 and CDR2 from the germline V gene are KGHDR and SFDVKD. Sequencing targeted TCR beta in blood CD8+ and CD4+ T cells. TEMRA cells were FACS-enriched, while CD8+ and CD4+ T cells were negatively isolated. The RNA, 0.5 to 1 ug, was put through reverse transcription using random hexamers. Across 54 Vbeta and 13 Jbeta, TCR beta CDR3 was amplified with immunoSEQ multiplex PCR. Each CDR3 protein is one row after TCRdb ran MiXCR on the immunoSEQ multiplex PCR reads. Of approximately 120,000 distinct CDR3 sequences listed, about 95% are singletons.

Source material: CD4+ T cells from PBMCs. This TCR derives from a human donor in good health. This chain links TRBV24-1 with TRBJ2-5, with 7 bases identical to TRBD1. The CDR3 DNA sequence: TGTGCCACCAGTGACACAAAGGACAGGTCAACTACGGGGACCCAGTACTTC. This codes for CATSDTKDRSTTGTQYF.